This TCR beta chain comes out of a study of cytomegalovirus exposure and HLA in healthy donors. Study-wide results and limits: Per a prior analysis, the majority of TCR beta V segments were productive roughly 87% or roughly 30% of the time.

A note on this clone: What it binds is unknown.

PCR was performed using 60 Vbeta and 13 Jbeta primers. The protocol was immunoSEQ multiplex PCR, while the TCRdb copy is restricted to in-frame clones and leaves out a portion. The data show fewer than 130,000 clones, approximately 83% seen once. The TCR comes from a man in his forties in good health and CMV-seronegative. Sequenced input: PBMCs.

The CDR3 spells CASSIDSGTGGASNEKLFF. Here the CDR3 DNA reads TGTGCCAGTAGTATAGATTCCGGGACAGGGGGCGCCTCTAATGAAAAACTGTTTTTT. This chain connects TRBV19 to TRBJ1-4, with 12 bases fitting TRBD1. V lost 0 bases to trimming and J lost 3 bases; unmatched junction nucleotides: 8. This CDR3 has 19 amino acids. Germline CDR1 reads LNHDA; CDR2 reads SQIVND (reference sequence).